Listed here are 4 T cell receptor beta chains from one sample, sequenced in a study of blood T cell repertoires in COVID-19 (TCRdb year 2020). Library creation used the immunoSEQ multiplex PCR assay. TCRdb obtained this table from immuneACCESS and retained in-frame rearrangements with V and J assigned. These tables miss some clones; where compared with another copy, unresolved V genes account for less than half of the shortfall, and the remainder is unexplained. For this sample the table gives around 220,000 clones, of which approximately 90% were detected only once. The ten largest clones take up around 6% of the sample. The sample taken for sequencing was PBMCs or T cells enriched from blood (not recorded which). These receptors were collected from a woman under 40 with acute COVID-19.

A few counts support this clone. The chain is built from TRBV28 and TRBJ1-2; D is possibly TRBD1 (5 bases). The germline V and J ends were trimmed by 6 bases and 4 bases, with 12 bases remaining between them. This CDR3 comprises 13 residues. Germline V gene sequence: CDR1 MDHEN, CDR2 SYDVKM. CDR3 in amino acids: CASRPQGGYGYTF. CDR3 DNA: TGTGCCAGCAGGCCCCAGGGCGGCTATGGCTACACCTTC.

The chain has TRBV7-9 and TRBJ1-3, with 9 positions matching TRBD1. V gave up 5 bases and J gave up 4 bases; unmatched junction bases: 6. CDR1 and CDR2 (germline): SEHNR, FQNEAQ (reference sequence). The CDR3 is 15 amino acids. The CDR3 sequence: CASSGGQGFGNTIYF. The CDR3 DNA is TGTGCCAGCAGCGGGGGACAGGGATTCGGAAACACCATATATTTT. The complete variable domain, with remaining parts taken from reference TRBV7-9 and TRBJ1-3, reads DTGVSQNPRHKITKRGQNVTFRCDPISEHNRLYWYRQTLGQGPEFLTYFQNEAQLEKSRLLSDRFSAERPKGSFSTLEIQRTEQGDSAMYLCASSGGQGFGNTIYFGEGSWLTVV.

The chain's CDR3 is CASSPTSGSPNEQFF. The CDR3 nucleotides are TGTGCCAGCAGTCCGACTAGCGGGAGCCCCAATGAGCAGTTCTTC. The rearrangement links TRBV6-2 or TRBV6-3 to TRBJ2-1; 12 nucleotides line up with TRBD2. CDR3 size: 15 residues. CDR1 is MNHEY, CDR2 SVGEGT, per germline. With V trimmed by 5 bases and J by 6 bases, 5 bases remained unmatched.

The rearrangement joins TRBV30 to TRBJ1-2; tentatively, D is TRBD1 (5 bases). Between the trimmed V and J ends, which lost 3 bases and 2 bases, there was a span of 31 bases. Germline V gives CDR1 GTSNPN, CDR2 SVGIG (reference sequence). The CDR3 runs 20 residues. This chain's CDR3 is CAWRPPPGPRSGPPNYGYTF. The CDR3 coding sequence is TGTGCCTGGAGACCCCCCCCCGGGCCCCGTTCAGGGCCCCCGAACTATGGCTACACCTTC.